These 14 T cell receptor beta chains were all obtained from the same sample, sequenced in a study of identical twins. One entry per CDR3 protein, called by TCRdb with MiXCR from the 5' RACE reads. The top ten hold around 1.6% of the sample, which has over 550,000 distinct CDR3 sequences, about 7.6% seen once. These data also formed part of another study, on yellow fever vaccine responses in identical twins.

Source material: PBMCs. These receptor sequences come from a young woman in good health.

V is TRBV12-5 and J is TRBJ1-1; no reliable D call. This CDR3 spans 12 amino acids. Germline CDR1 and CDR2: LGHNT and FRNRAP. Between the trimmed V and J ends, which lost 3 bases and 1 base, there was a span of 3 bases. The chain's CDR3 is CASGFPNTEAFF. For the CDR3, the DNA is TGTGCTAGTGGTTTTCCGAACACTGAAGCTTTCTTT.

In its sample, this clonotype was seen a few times. This chain joins TRBV28 and TRBJ2-3; 8 bases line up with TRBD1. This CDR3 has 16 residues. CDR1 is MDHEN, CDR2 SYDVKM, per germline. Trimming removed 5 bases from V and 3 bases from J; junction bases left unmatched: 10. The CDR3 DNA follows: TGTGCCAGCAGTCCTCTGGACAGGGAACCGACAGATACGCAGTATTTT. Residues: CASSPLDREPTDTQYF.

The chain carries TRBV28 and TRBJ2-2; 7 nucleotides match TRBD1. Germline V gene lookup returns CDR1 MDHEN and CDR2 SYDVKM. This CDR3 spans 15 amino acids. The V gene end was trimmed by 6 bases and the J gene end by 4 bases; junction bases not matched to a gene: 8. This chain's CDR3 is CASRPDRDSTGELFF. DNA of the CDR3: TGTGCCAGCAGACCTGACAGGGATTCCACCGGGGAGCTGTTTTTT.

This clonotype was detected many times. V gene TRBV12-3 or TRBV12-4 combines with J gene TRBJ1-2; 10 nucleotides match TRBD1. This CDR3 spans 14 amino acids. The trim removed 1 base at V and 4 bases at J, leaving 0 bases unmatched. CDR3 sequence (DNA): TGTGCCAGCAGTTTAGGGACAGGGGGCTATGGCTACACCTTC. Residues: CASSLGTGGYGYTF.

In its sample, this clonotype was seen many times. The CDR3 protein is CASSFRQGNTGELFF. Written as DNA, the CDR3 is TGTGCCAGCAGTTTCAGGCAGGGGAACACCGGGGAGCTGTTTTTT. The gene calls are TRBV12-3 or TRBV12-4 and TRBJ2-2, with D possibly matching TRBD1 (5 bases). V lost 3 bases and J lost 1, with 9 bases in between. There are 15 residues in the CDR3.

At least ten counts were recorded for this clonotype. The rearrangement joins TRBV15 to TRBJ1-1, with D possibly being TRBD1 (5 bases). The CDR3 runs 16 residues. Germline V gene lookup returns CDR1 LNHNV and CDR2 YYDKDF (reference sequence). Trimming left V 0 bases short and J 2 bases short, with 13 bases between. CDR3 sequence reads: CATSREGGYRNTEAFF. The DNA for the CDR3 is TGTGCCACCAGCAGAGAGGGGGGGTATCGAAACACTGAAGCTTTCTTT.

This clonotype was recorded a few times. V usage is TRBV5-1 and J usage is TRBJ2-5, with a possible D match to TRBD2 (6 bases). This CDR3 is 16 amino acids long. The germline V gene has CDR1 SGHRS and CDR2 YFSETQ. V was trimmed by 3 bases and J by 7 bases, leaving 22 bases between them. Here the CDR3 DNA reads TGCGCCAGCAGCTCTGAGGGACGGGCCTCGGAGGGGACCCAGTACTTC. Translation gives CASSSEGRASEGTQYF.

The table lists this clonotype with a few counts. The rearrangement links TRBV12-3 or TRBV12-4 to TRBJ2-1; D perhaps matches TRBD2 (6 bases). Trimming removed 11 bases at V and 0 bases at J, with 26 bases between. The CDR3 covers 18 residues. The CDR3 sequence: CACCTLGPGEASYNEQFF. The CDR3, as DNA: TGTGCCTGCTGTACCCTAGGGCCCGGGGAGGCCTCCTACAATGAGCAGTTCTTC.

This clonotype was counted between two and nine times. This chain uses TRBV6-2 or TRBV6-3 with TRBJ1-5; D gene uncertain. This CDR3 is built from 15 residues. V was cut by 4 bases and J by 2 bases, with 12 bases left in between. The germline V gene encodes CDR1 MNHEY and CDR2 SVGEGT. The CDR3 nucleotides are TGTGCCAGCAGTTTCCCGACGGGTGGCAATCAGCCCCAGCATTTT. Protein product: CASSFPTGGNQPQHF.

This clonotype has only a few counts. V and J are TRBV20-1 and TRBJ2-1; 14 bases match TRBD2. V was pared by 0 bases and J by 11 bases, with 15 bases of the junction left unmatched. The CDR3 covers 18 residues. Germline V CDR1 and CDR2: DFQATT, SNEGSKA (reference sequence). CDR3 in amino acids: CSARDGVGLAGGVGKQFF. The DNA for the CDR3 is TGCAGTGCTAGAGATGGTGTAGGACTAGCGGGAGGCGTCGGTAAGCAGTTCTTC.

This rearrangement joins TRBV12-3 or TRBV12-4 to TRBJ2-1, with unresolved D. This CDR3 is built from 15 residues. The V gene lost 4 bases and the J gene lost 0 bases, with 10 bases spanning the gap. The CDR3: CASSSANSSYNEQFF. The CDR3 DNA reads TGTGCCAGCAGTTCGGCAAACAGCTCCTACAATGAGCAGTTCTTC.

This clonotype appeared many times. This rearrangement joins TRBV11-1 to TRBJ2-2; 10 positions match TRBD2. In germline, CDR1 is SGHAT, CDR2 FQDESV (reference sequence). The J segment lost 1 base and the V segment lost 3 bases, leaving 11 bases of the junction unmatched. The CDR3 consists of 19 residues. CDR3 nucleotides: TGTGCCAGCAGCTTTCCTTCGACCGGGACTAGCGAGAACACCGGGGAGCTGTTTTTT. Translated, it gives CASSFPSTGTSENTGELFF.

This clonotype was detected ten times or more. The chain joins TRBV5-1 to TRBJ2-2, with D possibly TRBD1 on 6 matching bases. Germline V CDR1 and CDR2: SGHRS, YFSETQ. The CDR3 covers 16 residues. V was cut by 4 bases and J by 0 bases, with 13 bases left in between. CDR3 region: CASSPTGFSNTGELFF. The DNA for the CDR3 is TGCGCCAGCAGCCCCACAGGGTTTTCGAACACCGGGGAGCTGTTTTTT.

This clonotype came up many times. V is TRBV12-3 or TRBV12-4 and J is TRBJ2-7; the D call may be TRBD1 or TRBD2 (5 bases each). The CDR3 is 14 amino acids. V gave up 6 bases and J gave up 3 bases, with 15 bases separating them. CDR3 loop: CASSPGTLIYEQYF. The DNA of the CDR3 is TGTGCCAGCAGCCCCGGGACGTTGATCTACGAGCAGTACTTC.